The rows below give T cell receptor beta chains drawn from one sample of a study of OX40 agonist ivuxolimab in advanced cancers. Repertoires were generated with immunoSEQ multiplex PCR, while TCRdb's copy carries only in-frame clones and drops some. This sample has under 90,000 clones, with about 85% found just once. The source material was CD4+ or CD8+ T cells sorted from blood, sampled in a trial of the OX40 agonist ivuxolimab. Receptors were obtained from an adult with an advanced solid tumor such as melanoma, head and neck, liver or kidney cancer. CDR3s include the opening cysteine and the closing phenylalanine or tryptophan. Fields, in order: clone size, J gene, V gene, D gene, CDR3 DNA, CDR3 protein. D genes are given only for firm matches. Clone sizes are given selectively: once, few, many, or a class where the clone is expanded.

size: -
J: TRBJ2-7
V: TRBV6-5
D: TRBD1
DNA: TGTGCCAGCAGGAAAGGACAGGTCTACGAGCAGTACTTC
CDR3: CASRKGQVYEQYF

size: -
J: TRBJ2-5
V: TRBV2
D: TRBD2
DNA: TGTGCCAGCAATCTAGCGGGAGTAGTGGAGACCCAGTACTTC
CDR3: CASNLAGVVETQYF

size: -
J: TRBJ1-5
V: TRBV6-5
D: -
DNA: TGTGCCAGCAGTTCCCCTATGGACGGATCCAATCAGCCCCAGCATTTT
CDR3: CASSSPMDGSNQPQHF

size: -
J: TRBJ2-7
V: TRBV19
D: -
DNA: TGTGCCAGTAGTGGGGGTTTCGCCGCCTACGAGCAGTACTTC
CDR3: CASSGGFAAYEQYF

size: few
J: TRBJ2-7
V: TRBV6-5
D: -
DNA: TGTGCCAGCAGACCCGGGACTGCGTACGAGCAGTACTTC
CDR3: CASRPGTAYEQYF

size: -
J: TRBJ2-7
V: TRBV10-3
D: TRBD2
DNA: TGTGCCATCAGTGAGGGACTAGCGGGGCTCTACGAGCAGTACTTC
CDR3: CAISEGLAGLYEQYF

size: -
J: TRBJ2-7
V: TRBV10-1
D: -
DNA: TGCGCCAGCAGTGAGTCGGGCGAGCAGTACTTC
CDR3: CASSESGEQYF

size: -
J: TRBJ2-4
V: TRBV27
D: -
DNA: TGTGCCAGCCGCCCCCGCCAGGTCCCCAAAAACATTCAGTACTTC
CDR3: CASRPRQVPKNIQYF

size: -
J: TRBJ1-2
V: TRBV2
D: TRBD1
DNA: TGTGCCAGACAGACAGGGGGAAAAACTAACTATGGCTACACCTTC
CDR3: CARQTGGKTNYGYTF

size: -
J: TRBJ1-1
V: TRBV6-6
D: -
DNA: TGTGCCAGCAGCCAAAACGGACGGGAAGCTTTCTTT
CDR3: CASSQNGREAFF

size: once
J: TRBJ1-6
V: TRBV11-2
D: TRBD1
DNA: TGTGCCAGCAGCTTAGCCCTCGGACAGGGGGCCTATAATTCACCCCTCCACTTT
CDR3: CASSLALGQGAYNSPLHF

size: few
J: TRBJ1-1
V: TRBV7-2
D: -
DNA: TGTGCCAGCAGCAATAGACAGGCGAACACTGAAGCTTTCTTT
CDR3: CASSNRQANTEAFF

size: -
J: TRBJ2-5
V: TRBV18
D: -
DNA: TGTGCCAGCTCACCAAGGTCCGGGGAGACCCAGTACTTC
CDR3: CASSPRSGETQYF

size: -
J: TRBJ2-3
V: TRBV9
D: TRBD1
DNA: TGTGCCAGCAGCGTGGGGACAGGGATCCGAGATACGCAGTATTTT
CDR3: CASSVGTGIRDTQYF

size: few
J: TRBJ2-7
V: TRBV18
D: TRBD1
DNA: TGTGCCAGCTCACCTGGCGCAGGGGGCGCATCCCCAGCGCAACCTTCAGAACCTTACGAGCAGTACTTC
CDR3: CASSPGAGGASPAQPSEPYEQYF

size: -
J: TRBJ1-2
V: TRBV9
D: -
DNA: TGTGCCAGCAGCGTAGTGGCAGGGTATGGCTACACCTTC
CDR3: CASSVVAGYGYTF

size: -
J: TRBJ2-7
V: TRBV11-2
D: -
DNA: TGTGCCAGCAGCTTAGATGTGGGTTTCTCCTACGAGCAGTACTTC
CDR3: CASSLDVGFSYEQYF

size: once
J: TRBJ1-6
V: TRBV30
D: -
DNA: TGTGCCTGGACAGTTCCCTATTCACCCCTCCACTTT
CDR3: CAWTVPYSPLHF

size: -
J: TRBJ2-1
V: TRBV7-9
D: TRBD2
DNA: TGTGCCAGCAGCACCAGACTAGCGGGAGGGGATGAGCAGTTCTTC
CDR3: CASSTRLAGGDEQFF

size: -
J: TRBJ2-7
V: TRBV7-9
D: -
DNA: TGTGCCAGCAGCTGGGGCGGCTCCTACGAGCAGTACTTC
CDR3: CASSWGGSYEQYF

size: once
J: TRBJ2-1
V: TRBV29-1
D: -
DNA: TGCAGCGTTGAAGACCGGGACGGATCCTACAATGAGCAGTTCTTC
CDR3: CSVEDRDGSYNEQFF

size: -
J: TRBJ1-1
V: TRBV12-5
D: TRBD1
DNA: TGTGCTAGTGGCGTACCACAGGGGGTCACTGAAGCTTTCTTT
CDR3: CASGVPQGVTEAFF

size: once
J: TRBJ2-3
V: TRBV7-3
D: -
DNA: TGTGCCAGCGGTTCCGACCGCACAGATACGCAGTATTTT
CDR3: CASGSDRTDTQYF

size: -
J: TRBJ2-3
V: TRBV11-2
D: -
DNA: TGTGCCAGCAACCACAACACAGATACGCAGTATTTT
CDR3: CASNHNTDTQYF

size: -
J: TRBJ1-1
V: TRBV19
D: -
DNA: TGTGCCAGTAGTTTGTTGGGGGTAGGGAACACTGAAGCTTTCTTT
CDR3: CASSLLGVGNTEAFF

size: -
J: TRBJ2-7
V: TRBV11-2
D: -
DNA: TGTGCCAGCAGCTTCAACCCGGGGCTCCAAGGAAGCCCCTACGAGCAGTACTTC
CDR3: CASSFNPGLQGSPYEQYF

size: -
J: TRBJ2-2
V: TRBV7-9
D: TRBD2
DNA: TGTGCCAGCAGCTTAGTACGTGGGAGGGACACCGGGGAGCTGTTTTTT
CDR3: CASSLVRGRDTGELFF

size: -
J: TRBJ2-7
V: TRBV9
D: TRBD1
DNA: TGTGCCAGCAGCCTCCGCCCGGGACAGGGGAGTGAGCAGTACTTC
CDR3: CASSLRPGQGSEQYF

size: -
J: TRBJ2-3
V: TRBV7-6
D: -
DNA: TGTGCCAGCAGCTTAGGGGGGGAAGGGGATACGCAGTATTTT
CDR3: CASSLGGEGDTQYF

size: once
J: TRBJ2-7
V: TRBV18
D: -
DNA: TGTGCCAGCTCACCTGACAGCGCGACCTACGAGCAGTACTTC
CDR3: CASSPDSATYEQYF

size: -
J: TRBJ2-1
V: TRBV29-1
D: TRBD2
DNA: TGCAGCGTTGCCGGGGGGACCTCCTACAATGAGCAGTTCTTC
CDR3: CSVAGGTSYNEQFF

size: -
J: TRBJ1-3
V: TRBV15
D: -
DNA: TGTGCCACCAGCAGAGATAGAGGGATCGGAAACACCATATATTTT
CDR3: CATSRDRGIGNTIYF

size: -
J: TRBJ2-1
V: TRBV2
D: TRBD2
DNA: TGTGCCAGCAGCACCGGGACTAACTTCTACAATGAGCAGTTCTTC
CDR3: CASSTGTNFYNEQFF

size: -
J: TRBJ1-5
V: TRBV5-1
D: TRBD1
DNA: TGCGCCAGCACAGGGGGCGATGGTCAGCCCCAGCATTTT
CDR3: CASTGGDGQPQHF

size: few
J: TRBJ1-3
V: TRBV10-2
D: TRBD1
DNA: TGCGCCACCAGACAGGGGTCCTCTGGAAACACCATATATTTT
CDR3: CATRQGSSGNTIYF

size: few
J: TRBJ2-7
V: TRBV2
D: TRBD2
DNA: TGTGCCAGCAGTGACGGGGGGATCCGTTCCTACGAGCAGTACTTC
CDR3: CASSDGGIRSYEQYF

size: -
J: TRBJ2-5
V: TRBV19
D: -
DNA: TGTGCCAGTAGTCCGTCCCCGGAGACCCAGTACTTC
CDR3: CASSPSPETQYF

size: -
J: TRBJ2-7
V: TRBV7-9
D: -
DNA: TGTGCCAGCAGCCGCCCGGACAGAATCTACGAGCAGTACTTC
CDR3: CASSRPDRIYEQYF

size: -
J: TRBJ2-1
V: TRBV13
D: -
DNA: TGTGCCAGCAGCTTAGTTCTAACAGGGTTAGGGCAGTTCTTC
CDR3: CASSLVLTGLGQFF

size: -
J: TRBJ2-2
V: TRBV19
D: TRBD2
DNA: TGTGCCAGTAGCCGGATGGGAACGGGGGGATCCACCGGGGAGCTGTTTTTT
CDR3: CASSRMGTGGSTGELFF

size: -
J: TRBJ2-7
V: TRBV5-1
D: TRBD2
DNA: TGCGCCAGCAGAAATAGCGGGGAGGCCTACGAGCAGTACTTC
CDR3: CASRNSGEAYEQYF

size: few
J: TRBJ1-6
V: TRBV7-2
D: -
DNA: TGTGCCAGCAGCTTTAAGTTGTCCTATAATTCACCCCTCCACTTT
CDR3: CASSFKLSYNSPLHF

size: -
J: TRBJ2-1
V: TRBV9
D: -
DNA: TGTGCCAGCAGCGTAGGGCAGTTTCCAGGCGAGCAGTTCTTC
CDR3: CASSVGQFPGEQFF

size: -
J: TRBJ2-3
V: TRBV11-2
D: -
DNA: TGTGCCAGCAGGCCGGGGAAGACAGATACGCAGTATTTT
CDR3: CASRPGKTDTQYF

size: -
J: TRBJ1-6
V: TRBV2
D: TRBD1
DNA: TGTGCCAGCACAGGGGGGAATGGCAATTCACCCCTCCACTTT
CDR3: CASTGGNGNSPLHF

size: -
J: TRBJ2-7
V: TRBV6-1
D: TRBD1
DNA: TGTGCCAGCAGCGCGACAGGGGGAAAGGCCTACGAGCAGTACTTC
CDR3: CASSATGGKAYEQYF

size: -
J: TRBJ1-1
V: TRBV7-9
D: -
DNA: TGTGCCAGCAGGATTAGGGGGGACGCTGAAGCTTTCTTT
CDR3: CASRIRGDAEAFF

size: -
J: TRBJ2-5
V: TRBV18
D: -
DNA: TGTGCCAGCTCACCCCGGGACGGCAAAGAGACCCAGTACTTC
CDR3: CASSPRDGKETQYF

size: -
J: TRBJ1-4
V: TRBV6-6
D: -
DNA: TGTGCCAGCAGTCCTATTTCAACTAATGAAAAACTGTTTTTT
CDR3: CASSPISTNEKLFF